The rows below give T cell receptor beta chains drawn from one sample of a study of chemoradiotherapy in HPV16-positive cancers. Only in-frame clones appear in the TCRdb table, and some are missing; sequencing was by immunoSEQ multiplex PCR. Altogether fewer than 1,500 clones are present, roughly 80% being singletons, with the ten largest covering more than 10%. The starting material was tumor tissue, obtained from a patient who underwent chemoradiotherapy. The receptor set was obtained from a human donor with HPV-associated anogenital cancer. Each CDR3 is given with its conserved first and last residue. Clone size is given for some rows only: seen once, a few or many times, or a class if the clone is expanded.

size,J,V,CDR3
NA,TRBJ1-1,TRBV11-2,CASSLRGLGTEAFF
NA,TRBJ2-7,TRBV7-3,CASSSGTSGGKSSYEQYF
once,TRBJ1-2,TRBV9,CASSPSGQNNYGYTF
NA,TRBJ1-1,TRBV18,CASSPRSGSQNTEAFF
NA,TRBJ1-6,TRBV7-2,CASRQQGANSPLHF
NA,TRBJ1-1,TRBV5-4,CASSYDRRGTEAFF
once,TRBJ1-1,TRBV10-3,CATQTVNTEAFF
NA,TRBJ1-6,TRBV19,CASSIRQDLLFNSPLHF
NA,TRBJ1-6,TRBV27,CASSLGQGGSPLHF
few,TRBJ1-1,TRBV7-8,CASSTLADGTLNTEAFF
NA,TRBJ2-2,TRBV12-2,CASRLVGEFTGELFF
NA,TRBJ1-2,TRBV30,CAWSVDGSGNGYTF
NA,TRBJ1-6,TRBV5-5,CASSHPTGMVPLHF
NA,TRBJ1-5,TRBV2,CASRGGTGGFWGNQPQHF
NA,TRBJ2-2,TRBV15,CATSRDTVAENTGELFF
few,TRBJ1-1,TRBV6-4,CASSPGTANTEAFF
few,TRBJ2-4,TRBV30,CAWRDSRTSGGLVAKNIQYF
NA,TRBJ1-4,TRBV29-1,CSVSSPGQGEKLFF
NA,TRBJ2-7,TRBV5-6,CASSGGEEFYEQYF
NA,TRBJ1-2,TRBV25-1,CASSGQGADYGYTF
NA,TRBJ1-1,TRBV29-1,CSVTRRGTTEAFF
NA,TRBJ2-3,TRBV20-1,CSATVGDTQYF
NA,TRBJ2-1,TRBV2,CASSEVTQGDEQFF
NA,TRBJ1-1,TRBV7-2,CASSSKAVGMNTEAFF
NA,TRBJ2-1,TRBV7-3,CASSAGLAGGITSYNEQFF
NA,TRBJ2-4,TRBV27,CASSLWGGASKNIQYF
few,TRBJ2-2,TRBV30,CAWSVLWDTETLNTGELFF
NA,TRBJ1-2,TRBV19,CASSIRGADYGYTF
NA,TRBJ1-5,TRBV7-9,CASSPSRNSNQPQHF
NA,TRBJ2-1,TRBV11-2,CASSGYSLTRLNEQFF
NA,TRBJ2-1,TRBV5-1,CASQMGGGSYNEQFF
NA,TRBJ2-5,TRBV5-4,CASSQPETGVTQETQYF
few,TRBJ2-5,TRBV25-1,CASRRGDQETQYF
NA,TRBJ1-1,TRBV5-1,CASSLQGRNTEAFF
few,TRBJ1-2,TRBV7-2,CASSSPRGYGYTF
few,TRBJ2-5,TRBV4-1,CASSQMPSDGTQYF
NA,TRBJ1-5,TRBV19,CASSMLSNQPQHF
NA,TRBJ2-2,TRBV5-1,CASSFNGGQGLNTGELFF
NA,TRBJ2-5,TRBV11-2,CASSLGAGPGGETQYF
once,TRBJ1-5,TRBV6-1,CASSGGEIIAIRPQHF
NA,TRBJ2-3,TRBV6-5,CASKPGLSTDTQYF
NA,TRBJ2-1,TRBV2,CASQFTGNEQFF
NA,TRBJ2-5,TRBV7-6,CASSLAGGGAEETQYF
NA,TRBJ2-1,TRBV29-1,CSVDGGAGVEQFF
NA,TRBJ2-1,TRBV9,CASSGTDLNEQFF
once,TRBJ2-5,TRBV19,CASSIEGRETQYF
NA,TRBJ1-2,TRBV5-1,CASSFTGEDYGYTF
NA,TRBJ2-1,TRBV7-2,CASTPQPGTATNEQFF
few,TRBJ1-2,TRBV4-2,CASSQVVAAGRPDYGYTF
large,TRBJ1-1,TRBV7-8,CASSLVGNGNTEAFF
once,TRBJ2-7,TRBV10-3,CATQQGAQYEQYF
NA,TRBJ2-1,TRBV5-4,CASSPGGVYNEQFF
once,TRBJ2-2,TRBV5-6,CASSLRYIGELFF